The entry below gives a single TCR beta chain sequence along with its context. The data derive from a study of blood T cell repertoires in COVID-19. Study at large: Whether acute or convalescent, the COVID-19 samples came from the United States, Italy and Spain. From T cells, B-cell-depleted T cells, or PBMCs came the material, which was cDNA or gDNA.

Germline trimming cut 5 bases from V and 2 bases from J; bases unmatched to any gene: 8. The CDR3 is 17 amino acids. Germline lookup yields CDR1 LNHDA and CDR2 SQIVND (reference sequence). Original processing methods: Amplification from reference gene primers served as the basis for estimated nucleated cell counts. The protocol was immunoSEQ multiplex PCR, while the TCRdb copy is restricted to in-frame clones and leaves out a portion. That table gives V, J and clone size, and the DNA gave D and trimming. Among 75,000 to 95,000 clones listed, roughly 72% were seen once. The chain recombines TRBV19 with TRBJ2-3; 12 positions agree with TRBD2. Specimen: peripheral blood. The clonotype comes from an older woman in a cohort sampled during active or convalescent COVID-19. The CDR3: CASSARRTSGITDTQYF. The CDR3 DNA reads as TGTGCCAGTAGTGCGCGACGGACTAGCGGGATCACAGATACGCAGTATTTT.